The 7 T cell receptor beta chains reported below all come from one sample, sequenced in a study of blood T cell repertoires in COVID-19. TCRdb's table, derived via immunoSEQ multiplex PCR, lists solely in-frame clones and lacks some. The sample includes under 200,000 clones, approximately 80% of them seen just once. Sequencing was performed on PBMCs or T cells enriched from blood (not recorded which). These receptor sequences come from a woman aged 55-69 years who had recovered from COVID-19.

This clone is a singleton in its sample. The chain couples TRBV6-5 to TRBJ2-1; TRBD2 matches at 8 bases. Losses at the gene ends were 0 bases for V and 10 bases for J; bases not matched to a gene: 5. Germline V gene data show CDR1 as MNHEY and CDR2 as SVGAGI. The CDR3 runs 14 residues. CDR3 in amino acids: CASSYSAGGREQFF. Written as DNA, the CDR3 is TGTGCCAGCAGTTACTCTGCGGGGGGCAGGGAGCAGTTCTTC.

The chain combines TRBV7-3 with TRBJ2-5; TRBD2 agrees at 10 bases. The CDR3 loop spans 14 amino acids. The J segment lost 8 bases and the V segment lost 2 bases, leaving 5 bases of the junction unmatched. The germline CDR1 and CDR2 sequences are SGHTA and FQGTGA. The CDR3 DNA reads as TGTGCCAGCAGCTTAGGGCTAGCGGGGGATACCCAGTACTTC. Translated, it gives CASSLGLAGDTQYF.

This clone was seen only once. This rearrangement joins TRBV9 to TRBJ2-2; D possibly corresponds to TRBD1 (5 bases). Germline V gene sequence: CDR1 SGDLS, CDR2 YYNGEE. V lost 3 bases, J lost 4 bases, and 13 bases lay in between. CDR3 size: 15 residues. CDR3 sequence: CASSALQGGTGELFF. The DNA for the CDR3 is TGTGCCAGCAGCGCCCTGCAGGGTGGCACCGGGGAGCTGTTTTTT.

This chain uses TRBV6-5 with TRBJ2-1; TRBD2 aligns across 7 bases. Per germline, CDR1 MNHEY and CDR2 SVGAGI. The CDR3 totals 15 residues. Trimming took 4 bases from V and 5 from J; bases not matched to a gene: 8. DNA of the CDR3: TGTGCCAGCAGTTGGAGGAGCCTAGCGGACAATGAGCAGTTCTTC. It encodes CASSWRSLADNEQFF.

The rearrangement uses TRBV2 and TRBJ2-2; 7 bases are a match to TRBD1. Germline V lookup: CDR1 SNHLY, CDR2 FYNNEI. The CDR3 is made up of 14 amino acids. The trim removed 3 bases at V and 4 bases at J, leaving 2 bases unmatched. The CDR3 DNA reads TGTGCCAGCAGTGAGACAGGGTTCACCGGGGAGCTGTTTTTT. It yields the protein CASSETGFTGELFF.

This chain links TRBV19 with TRBJ1-1, with a weak D call TRBD1 (6 bases). The CDR3 is 14 amino acids. With 4 bases removed from V and 4 bases from J, the gap between germline ends came to 13 bases. Germline-derived CDR1 and CDR2 are LNHDA and SQIVND (reference sequence). The CDR3 nucleotides read TGTGCCAGTAGTACAAAACAGGGTTCCACTGAAGCTTTCTTT. Its translation: CASSTKQGSTEAFF. The full variable domain, in which reference TRBV19 and TRBJ1-1 provide the parts outside the CDR3, is DGGITQSPKYLFRKEGQNVTLSCEQNLNHDAMYWYRQDPGQGLRLIYYSQIVNDFQKGDIAEGYSVSREKKESFPLTVTSAQKNPTAFYLCASSTKQGSTEAFFGQGTRLTVV.

The CDR3 loop reads CASSTEATSNQPQHF. CDR3 DNA sequence: TGTGCCAGCAGTACCGAGGCTACTAGCAATCAGCCCCAGCATTTT. This chain joins TRBV6-5 and TRBJ1-5; D is undetermined. Trimming removed 5 bases from V and 0 bases from J, with 11 bases in between. Germline CDR1 and CDR2: MNHEY and SVGAGI. This CDR3 is built from 15 residues.